These T cell receptor beta chains were read from a single sample in a study of cytomegalovirus exposure and HLA in healthy donors. TCRdb's copy holds only in-frame clones and misses some; the assay was immunoSEQ multiplex PCR. The sample has around 170,000 clones; around 82% are singletons. Sequencing used PBMCs. The receptors derive from a man aged 55-75 years in good health and CMV-seronegative. Each CDR3 is given with its conserved first and last residue. Size tells how often a clone was seen (once, few, many) or the class of an expanded clone, and some rows leave it out.

clone size	J gene	CDR3 length	V gene	CDR3 protein
-	TRBJ1-3	15	TRBV6-5	CASSQDRASGNTIYF
-	TRBJ2-2	14	TRBV18	CASSPTQETGELFF
once	TRBJ2-7	14	TRBV18	CASSPGGEAGEQYF
-	-	12	TRBV29-1	CSVGGTYYEQYF
-	TRBJ2-2	16	TRBV7-9	CASSPRGLKGAGELFF
once	TRBJ1-1	13	TRBV12-5	CASGLTGNTEAFF
-	TRBJ2-3	16	TRBV9	CASSVSPDRGTDTQYF
-	TRBJ2-3	18	TRBV2	CASSRLTSGGTSTDTQYF
-	TRBJ1-6	15	TRBV30	CAWSPTGGDNSPLHF
-	TRBJ2-7	14	TRBV2	CASRKSQGGHEQYF
once	TRBJ1-1	13	TRBV25-1	CASSPTGNTEAFF
-	TRBJ2-2	16	TRBV27	CASSQYSGTNTGELFF
-	TRBJ2-5	14	TRBV5-1	CASTGGGNQETQYF
-	TRBJ2-7	16	TRBV10-3	CAARTARTGNSYEQYF
-	TRBJ2-7	11	TRBV5-1	CASRGGWEQYF
-	TRBJ2-2	15	TRBV5-4	CASSFSGGGAGELFF